This TCR beta chain was profiled in a study of T cells in Graves' hyperthyroidism and ophthalmopathy. Across the whole study: Before treatment of any kind, peripheral blood was taken at initial diagnosis. Broader study findings: Peripheral blood also featured most of the thyroid clonotypes expanded above 0.001. Ophthalmopathy onset followed model prediction by a median roughly six months.

Amplified TCR beta CDR3 regions came from RNA transcripts. Researchers ran a first-round RT-PCR on the TCR CDR3 using the HTBI primer set. TCRdb itself ran the multiplex PCR reads through MiXCR, one entry per CDR3 protein. The sample includes 150,000 or so distinct CDR3 sequences, less than 25% of them seen just once. This CDR3 is 12 amino acids long. The germline V gene has CDR1 MNHNS and CDR2 SASEGT. Trimming took off 3 bases at V and 6 bases at J, with 5 bases between the two ends. This clonotype came up many times. Its antigen is unknown. The V call is TRBV6-1, the J call TRBJ2-2; D unresolved. The clonotype originates from a woman between 45 and 65 years old with Graves' hyperthyroidism that later progressed to Graves' ophthalmopathy. Specimen: blood. The CDR3 is CASSEAAGELFF. The DNA of the CDR3 is TGTGCCAGCAGTGAGGCCGCCGGGGAGCTGTTTTTT.